Below, 27 T cell receptor beta chains from the same sample are listed, as sequenced in a study of T cell changes during pregnancy in multiple sclerosis. Assay: immunoSEQ multiplex PCR; the TCRdb copy retains only in-frame clones and omits some. Of about 40,000 clones listed, roughly 90% are singletons. The material was CD8+ T cells from peripheral blood mononuclear cells, obtained in the first trimester of pregnancy. These receptors came from a female donor with multiple sclerosis, enrolled in a pregnancy study.

The J gene is TRBJ1-2, the V gene TRBV27; 8 nucleotides line up with TRBD1. Looked up from germline, CDR1 is MNHEY and CDR2 is SMNVEV (reference sequence). The CDR3 length is 15 residues. The V segment lost 2 bases and the J segment 4 bases; nucleotides outside the gene matches: 6. The CDR3 loop reads CASSLTGQGGYGYTF. Here the CDR3 DNA reads TGTGCCAGCAGTTTAACAGGACAGGGAGGCTATGGCTACACCTTC.

The genes are TRBV7-9 and TRBJ1-2; D gene ambiguous. This CDR3 has 15 residues. Trimming took off 5 bases at V and 0 bases at J, with 13 bases between the two ends. Germline V lookup: CDR1 SEHNR, CDR2 FQNEAQ (reference sequence). The CDR3 sequence: CASSPPNEANYGYTF. The CDR3 region has the DNA TGTGCCAGCAGCCCGCCCAATGAGGCTAACTATGGCTACACCTTC. Full variable domain (missing parts from reference TRBV7-9 and TRBJ1-2): DTGVSQNPRHKITKRGQNVTFRCDPISEHNRLYWYRQTLGQGPEFLTYFQNEAQLEKSRLLSDRFSAERPKGSFSTLEIQRTEQGDSAMYLCASSPPNEANYGYTFGSGTRLTVV.

J is TRBJ1-1 and V is TRBV27; 7 positions match TRBD1. Germline trimming cut 5 bases from V and 5 bases from J; bases unmatched to any gene: 11. This CDR3 spans 15 amino acids. Germline V gene data show CDR1 as MNHEY and CDR2 as SMNVEV (reference sequence). The DNA of the CDR3 is TGTGCCAGCAGTGGCAGGGGGAACTTCGTGACTGAAGCTTTCTTT. This codes for CASSGRGNFVTEAFF.

The chain combines TRBV6-1 with TRBJ2-3; no definite D call. Germline values: CDR1 MNHNS, CDR2 SASEGT. CDR3 length equals 13 residues. Trimming removed 3 bases at V and 3 bases at J, with 7 bases between. CDR3 residues: CASSEAITDTQYF. In nucleotides, the CDR3 is TGTGCCAGCAGTGAGGCCATAACAGATACGCAGTATTTT.

CDR3 residues: CASSVSGTGYGYTF. DNA for the CDR3: TGTGCCAGCAGTGTTTCCGGGACAGGCTATGGCTACACCTTC. The rearrangement uses TRBV2 and TRBJ1-2; 8 bases line up with TRBD1. CDR1 and CDR2 (germline): SNHLY, FYNNEI. J was trimmed by 4 bases and V by 4 bases; bases with no gene match: 5. This CDR3 has 14 residues.

The V call is TRBV15, the J call TRBJ1-2; a possible D gene is TRBD1 (6 bases). Deletions cut 0 bases from V and 8 bases from J, with 19 bases between. CDR3 length equals 16 residues. Germline V gene data show CDR1 as LNHNV and CDR2 as YYDKDF (reference sequence). CDR3 nucleotides: TGTGCCACCAGCAGAGATAGGACAGTCGAGATCTACGGCTACACCTTC. Protein sequence: CATSRDRTVEIYGYTF.

This clone was counted once. This sequence joins TRBV5-6 and TRBJ1-6; 10 bases match TRBD1. Germline CDR1 and CDR2: SGHDT and YYEEEE. The CDR3 spans 14 residues. J was trimmed by 14 bases and V by 4 bases; bases with no gene match: 9. The CDR3 DNA sequence: TGTGCCAGCAGCGCGGGACAGGGGTTTGTTTCCCTCCACTTT. Residues: CASSAGQGFVSLHF.

The V call is TRBV6-5, the J call TRBJ2-7; 10 bases are a match to TRBD1. Germline CDR1 is MNHEY and CDR2 is SVGAGI. The CDR3 runs to 15 residues. V shed 2 bases, J shed 6 bases, and the junction held 7 bases outside the gene matches. The CDR3 DNA reads TGTGCCAGCAGTTACGGACAGGGGGGGACGATCGAGCAGTACTTC. Its translation is CASSYGQGGTIEQYF.

The CDR3 DNA sequence: TGTGCCAGCAGCCCTCCCTCCCCCAGCCAAGAGACCCAGTACTTC. Protein: CASSPPSPSQETQYF. The rearrangement joins TRBV7-9 to TRBJ2-5; no clear D gene. The length of the CDR3 is 15 residues. Germline V gene sequence: CDR1 SEHNR, CDR2 FQNEAQ (reference sequence). The V end lost 5 bases, the J end lost 1 base, and 14 bases lay between the germline ends.

This clone came up a few times. The V and J genes are TRBV7-9 and TRBJ2-7; D is possibly TRBD1 (5 bases). The CDR3 contains 14 residues. CDR1 and CDR2 from the germline V gene are SEHNR and FQNEAQ (reference sequence). Trimming took 2 bases from V and 3 from J, leaving 11 bases between them. CDR3 bases: TGTGCCAGCAGCTTAAGCAGGGAAAACTACGAGCAGTACTTC. Amino acids: CASSLSRENYEQYF. The entire variable domain, with the rest obtained from reference TRBV7-9 and TRBJ2-7, is as follows: DTGVSQNPRHKITKRGQNVTFRCDPISEHNRLYWYRQTLGQGPEFLTYFQNEAQLEKSRLLSDRFSAERPKGSFSTLEIQRTEQGDSAMYLCASSLSRENYEQYFGPGTRLTVT.

The genes are TRBV7-9 and TRBJ1-4; 7 nucleotides agree with TRBD1. Germline trimming cut 6 bases from V and 8 bases from J; bases unmatched to any gene: 12. Germline lookup yields CDR1 SEHNR and CDR2 FQNEAQ (reference sequence). The CDR3 loop spans 15 amino acids. CDR3 loop: CASSPLDRDDEKLFF. CDR3 bases: TGTGCCAGCAGTCCGCTAGACAGGGACGACGAAAAACTGTTTTTT.

The genes are TRBV23-1 and TRBJ2-7; 8 bases are shared with TRBD1. TRBV23-1 counts as an open reading frame of uncertain function. The V and J ends lost 1 base and 2 bases, in that order; junction bases with no gene match: 10. The CDR3 length is 17 residues. CDR3 in amino acids: CASSQFVRTGFPYEQYF. Here the CDR3 DNA reads TGCGCCAGCAGTCAATTCGTCCGGACAGGGTTCCCCTACGAGCAGTACTTC.

This chain connects TRBV5-1 to TRBJ2-5; TRBD2 matches at 7 bases. The germline gives CDR1 SGHRS, CDR2 YFSETQ. CDR3 size: 13 residues. J gave up 5 bases and V 1 base, and 2 bases lay outside the gene matches. CDR3 region: CASSLNGGETQYF. The CDR3 nucleotides are TGCGCCAGCAGCTTGAACGGGGGGGAGACCCAGTACTTC.

The chain uses TRBV9 and TRBJ1-6, with D perhaps TRBD1 (6 bases). V was cut by 4 bases and J by 3 bases, with 17 bases left in between. Germline values: CDR1 SGDLS, CDR2 YYNGEE. The CDR3 runs 17 residues. The CDR3 sequence is CASSPIQGGNYNSPLHF. The CDR3 nucleotides are TGTGCCAGCAGCCCAATACAGGGTGGAAACTATAATTCACCCCTCCACTTT. Filled out from reference TRBV9 and TRBJ1-6, the complete variable domain reads DSGVTQTPKHLITATGQRVTLRCSPRSGDLSVYWYQQSLDQGLQFLIQYYNGEERAKGNILERFSAQQFPDLHSELNLSSLELGDSALYFCASSPIQGGNYNSPLHFGNGTRLTVT.

The chain couples TRBV13 to TRBJ2-7, with 11 bases aligning to TRBD2. CDR1 and CDR2 from the germline V gene are PRHDT and FYEKMQ (reference sequence). V was pared by 5 bases and J by 10 bases, with 19 bases of the junction left unmatched. This CDR3 contains 17 residues. The CDR3 bases are TGTGCCAGCAGCCCAGACGGGGTAGCGGGGGGGCCGAGCCATCAGTACTTC. Translating it yields CASSPDGVAGGPSHQYF.

The chain employs TRBV19 and TRBJ2-7; D is perhaps TRBD2 (6 bases). Trimming shortened V by 7 bases and J by 5 bases, and 9 bases separated the two germline ends. CDR3 size: 11 residues. Germline CDR1 LNHDA, CDR2 SQIVND (reference sequence). The CDR3 protein is CASMGGNEQYF. CDR3 DNA sequence: TGTGCCAGTATGGGGGGTAACGAGCAGTACTTC.

The sample holds one count of this clone. The chain carries TRBV7-3 and TRBJ2-5, with TRBD1 identical over 7 bases. Germline assignment: CDR1 SGHTA and CDR2 FQGTGA. With V trimmed by 5 bases and J by 5 bases, 8 bases remained unmatched. This CDR3 is built from 14 residues. In DNA, the CDR3 is TGTGCCAGCAGCGCCACAGGGGAAGGGGAGACCCAGTACTTC. It specifies CASSATGEGETQYF. Together with reference TRBV7-3 and TRBJ2-5, the CDR3 gives the full variable domain: GAGVSQTPSNKVTEKGKYVELRCDPISGHTALYWYRQSLGQGPEFLIYFQGTGAADDSGLPNDRFFAVRPEGSVSTLKIQRTERGDSAVYLCASSATGEGETQYFGPGTRLLVL.

The gene calls are TRBV19 and TRBJ1-4; 9 nucleotides align to TRBD1. The CDR3 length is 18 residues. The V gene's germline CDR1 is LNHDA and CDR2 SQIVND (reference sequence). The ends lost 1 base at V and 6 bases at J; junction bases unmatched: 12. CDR3: CASSIVPALQGADEKLFF. DNA of the CDR3: TGTGCCAGTAGTATAGTTCCCGCCCTACAGGGGGCTGATGAAAAACTGTTTTTT.

This chain connects TRBV19 to TRBJ1-2; no reliable D call. CDR3 length: 13 amino acids. The germline V gene has CDR1 LNHDA and CDR2 SQIVND (reference sequence). The germline V and J ends were trimmed by 7 bases and 2 bases, with 11 bases remaining between them. In DNA, the CDR3 is TGTGCCAGTACTTACGGGATCAACTATGGCTACACCTTC. Amino acids: CASTYGINYGYTF.

This chain links TRBV5-5 with TRBJ2-7; D is possibly TRBD1 (5 bases). The CDR3 is 15 residues long. V lost 0 bases and J 2 bases, leaving 12 bases between the germline ends. Looked up from germline, CDR1 is SGHKS and CDR2 is YYEKEE (reference sequence). CDR3 in DNA: TGTGCCAGCAGCTTGGACAGTCAGGGTGCCTACGAGCAGTACTTC. Its translation is CASSLDSQGAYEQYF.

The chain uses TRBV13 and TRBJ2-7; 9 bases match TRBD1. Germline CDR1 reads PRHDT; CDR2 reads FYEKMQ (reference sequence). CDR3 size: 15 residues. V lost 1 base and J lost 5; bases outside the gene matches: 6. CDR3 region: CASSLEDRGVHEQYF. As DNA, the CDR3 is TGTGCCAGCAGCTTAGAGGACAGGGGTGTGCACGAGCAGTACTTC. Drawing the rest from reference TRBV13 and TRBJ2-7, the complete variable domain is AAGVIQSPRHLIKEKRETATLKCYPIPRHDTVYWYQQGPGQDPQFLISFYEKMQSDKGSIPDRFSAQQFSDYHSELNMSSLELGDSALYFCASSLEDRGVHEQYFGPGTRLTVT.

The rearrangement joins TRBV15 to TRBJ2-7; TRBD2 might be the D (6 bases). Germline CDR1 is LNHNV and CDR2 is YYDKDF (reference sequence). The CDR3 covers 13 residues. V lost 4 bases and J 3 bases, leaving 10 bases between the germline ends. The CDR3 spells CATSTGTDYEQYF. The CDR3 DNA sequence: TGTGCCACCAGCACCGGGACTGACTACGAGCAGTACTTC.

V is TRBV12-5 and J is TRBJ1-1, with D hard to call. The CDR3 length is 13 residues. Germline V gives CDR1 LGHNT, CDR2 FRNRAP. Trimming removed 5 bases at V and 1 base at J, with 8 bases between. The CDR3 DNA sequence: TGTGCTAGTGGTCTCCGGGAGAACACTGAAGCTTTCTTT. It translates to CASGLRENTEAFF.

The chain couples TRBV21-1 to TRBJ1-4; the D call in the table, TRBD1, was not verified against the DNA. TRBV21-1 is a pseudogene locus. The CDR3 is 19 residues long. The CDR3 DNA follows: TGTGCCAGCAGCAAAGCGCTGGGTGGACAGCGCGGCTCCGATGAAAAACTGTTTTTT. Encoded protein: CASSKALGGQRGSDEKLFF.

The rearrangement joins TRBV2 to TRBJ1-6, with a weak D call TRBD1 (6 bases). Germline CDR1 reads SNHLY; CDR2 reads FYNNEI. Trimming stripped 0 bases from V and 7 bases from J, with 13 bases between. This CDR3 is built from 16 residues. The CDR3 DNA follows: TGTGCCAGCAGTGAAGCCCTGGACAGCCGAAATTCACCCCTCCACTTT. Its protein is CASSEALDSRNSPLHF. Complete variable domain (other parts from reference TRBV2 and TRBJ1-6): EPEVTQTPSHQVTQMGQEVILRCVPISNHLYFYWYRQILGQKVEFLVSFYNNEISEKSEIFDDQFSVERPDGSNFTLKIRSTKLEDSAMYFCASSEALDSRNSPLHFGNGTRLTVT.

This clone was observed a few times. This chain uses TRBV7-8 with TRBJ1-5; TRBD1 is a possible D gene (6 bases). The CDR3 length is 14 residues. V was shortened by 5 bases and J by 2 bases, with 10 bases between the two germline ends. The germline gives CDR1 SGHVS, CDR2 FQNEAQ. The chain's CDR3 is CASSRRQGNQPQHF. For the CDR3, the DNA is TGTGCCAGCAGCCGCAGACAGGGCAATCAGCCCCAGCATTTT.

This chain connects TRBV18 to TRBJ2-2, with D unclear. Per the germline V gene, CDR1 is KGHSH and CDR2 is LQKENI. V shed 3 bases and J shed 1 base, with 15 bases lying between them. There are 17 residues in the CDR3. The CDR3 loop reads CASSPGAESKNTGELFF. In DNA form, the CDR3 reads TGTGCCAGCTCACCCGGAGCCGAGTCAAAGAACACCGGGGAGCTGTTTTTT.